A selection of T cell receptor beta chains follows, all from one sample in a study of identical twins. TCRdb fed the 5' RACE reads into MiXCR, producing one record per CDR3 protein. The sample lists 450,000 or so distinct CDR3 sequences, 14% occurring once. This sample also appeared in a second study, on yellow fever vaccine responses in identical twins.

The sequenced sample consisted of CD4+ T cells sorted from blood. These TCRs come from a woman aged 18-29 years in good health. Both conserved end residues are part of each CDR3. The D gene is left open where the match is weak. Some rows mark clone size as missing; the rest say once, few, many or name a class of expanded clone.

D | J | size | V | CDR3 | DNA
. | TRBJ2-3 | . | TRBV20-1 | CSSELTSTDTQYF | TGCAGTTCAGAATTAACTAGCACAGATACGCAGTATTTT
. | TRBJ2-5 | few | TRBV27 | CASSLQLGAGETQYF | TGTGCCAGCAGTTTACAGCTGGGGGCGGGTGAGACCCAGTACTTC
. | TRBJ1-1 | few | TRBV5-1 | CASSSFGTNTEAFF | TGCGCCAGCAGCTCTTTCGGCACAAACACTGAAGCTTTCTTT
. | TRBJ2-7 | few | TRBV18 | CASSPPGLSTSPGQYF | TGTGCCAGCTCACCACCCGGGCTAAGTACTTCTCCGGGGCAGTACTTC
TRBD2 | TRBJ2-3 | few | TRBV12-3/TRBV12-4 | CASTMGTRSTDTQYF | TGTGCCAGCACCATGGGGACTAGATCCACAGATACGCAGTATTTT
TRBD2 | TRBJ2-1 | many | TRBV3-1 | CASSQGGGSYNEQFF | TGTGCCAGCAGCCAAGGGGGGGGATCCTACAATGAGCAGTTCTTC
. | TRBJ1-1 | few | TRBV7-9 | CASSPVGATEAFF | TGTGCCAGCAGCCCCGTCGGGGCCACTGAAGCTTTCTTT
TRBD2 | TRBJ2-5 | few | TRBV12-3/TRBV12-4 | CASSLDGGKETQYF | TGTGCCAGCAGTTTAGACGGGGGGAAAGAGACCCAGTACTTC
. | TRBJ1-5 | . | TRBV12-3/TRBV12-4 | CASSFKGSSNQPQHF | TGTGCCAGCAGTTTTAAGGGTTCGAGCAATCAGCCCCAGCATTTT
. | TRBJ2-7 | . | TRBV12-3/TRBV12-4 | CASSSLVPSEQYF | TGTGCCAGCAGTTCCTTGGTACCCTCCGAGCAGTACTTC
TRBD1 | TRBJ2-7 | . | TRBV3-1 | CASSQGDSFHEQYF | TGTGCCAGCAGCCAAGGGGACAGTTTTCACGAGCAGTACTTC
. | TRBJ1-2 | . | TRBV24-1 | CATILSNYGYTF | TGTGCCACCATTCTCAGTAACTATGGCTACACCTTC
TRBD2 | TRBJ2-3 | . | TRBV7-9 | CASSLASAGGMLDTQYF | TGTGCCAGCAGCTTAGCATCGGCGGGGGGGATGTTAGATACGCAGTATTTT
TRBD2 | TRBJ2-1 | . | TRBV2 | CASSKGLADYNEQFF | TGTGCCAGCTCTAAGGGACTAGCGGACTACAATGAGCAGTTCTTC
TRBD2 | TRBJ2-7 | . | TRBV5-5 | CASSWTSLYEQYF | TGTGCCAGCAGCTGGACTAGCCTCTACGAGCAGTACTTC
. | TRBJ2-1 | few | TRBV20-1 | CSARKGGGGVSYNEQFF | TGCAGTGCTAGAAAGGGGGGAGGCGGGGTCTCCTACAATGAGCAGTTCTTC
TRBD1 | TRBJ1-1 | many | TRBV12-3/TRBV12-4 | CASSPGDRGNTEAFF | TGTGCCAGCAGTCCCGGGGACAGGGGGAACACTGAAGCTTTCTTT
. | TRBJ2-2 | . | TRBV5-6 | CASSFGLQLANTGELFF | TGTGCCAGCAGCTTCGGTTTACAACTCGCGAACACCGGGGAGCTGTTTTTT
. | TRBJ1-5 | few | TRBV7-8 | CASSARQVSNQPQHF | TGTGCCAGCAGCGCACGACAGGTCAGCAATCAGCCCCAGCATTTT
TRBD1 | TRBJ2-7 | few | TRBV24-1 | CATSDKTGGHEQYF | TGTGCCACCAGTGACAAAACAGGGGGCCATGAGCAGTACTTC
. | TRBJ2-5 | few | TRBV4-2 | CASSQDGSVGGETQYF | TGTGCCAGCAGCCAAGATGGAAGTGTAGGTGGGGAGACCCAGTACTTC
. | TRBJ2-5 | . | TRBV14 | CASSPYQRGPQETQYF | TGTGCCAGCAGCCCGTACCAAAGGGGCCCCCAAGAGACCCAGTACTTC
TRBD2 | TRBJ2-1 | . | TRBV3-1 | CASSQGLAGVFSTSYNEQFF | TGTGCCAGCAGCCAAGGACTAGCGGGAGTGTTTTCGACGTCCTACAATGAGCAGTTCTTC
TRBD2 | TRBJ2-3 | few | TRBV20-1 | CSARDSGSGSTDTQYF | TGCAGTGCTAGGGATTCGGGTAGCGGGAGCACAGATACGCAGTATTTT